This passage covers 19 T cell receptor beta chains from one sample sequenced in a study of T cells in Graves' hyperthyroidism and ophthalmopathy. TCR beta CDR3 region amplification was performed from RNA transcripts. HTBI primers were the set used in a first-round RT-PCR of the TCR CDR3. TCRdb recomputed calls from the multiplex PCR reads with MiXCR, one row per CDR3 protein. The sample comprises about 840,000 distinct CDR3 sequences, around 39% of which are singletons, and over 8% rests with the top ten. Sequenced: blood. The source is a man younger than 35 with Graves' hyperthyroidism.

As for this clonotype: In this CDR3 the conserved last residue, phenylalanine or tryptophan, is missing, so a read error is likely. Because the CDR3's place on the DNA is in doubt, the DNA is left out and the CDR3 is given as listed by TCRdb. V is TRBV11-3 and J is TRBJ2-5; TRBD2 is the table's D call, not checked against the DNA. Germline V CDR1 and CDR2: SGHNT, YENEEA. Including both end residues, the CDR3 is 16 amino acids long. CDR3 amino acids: CASSLDGGSSGYTFGS.

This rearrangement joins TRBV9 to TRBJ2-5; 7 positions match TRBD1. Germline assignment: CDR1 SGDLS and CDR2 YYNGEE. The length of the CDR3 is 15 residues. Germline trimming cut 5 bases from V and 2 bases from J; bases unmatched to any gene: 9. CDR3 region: CASSRTPGQQETQYF. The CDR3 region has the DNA TGTGCCAGCAGTAGAACCCCGGGACAGCAAGAGACCCAGTACTTC.

The chain's CDR3 is CASSTYGGTNYGYTF. DNA of the CDR3: TGTGCCAGCAGTACCTATGGAGGGACTAACTATGGCTACACCTTC. V gene TRBV6-5 combines with J gene TRBJ1-2; no clear D gene. The CDR3 sequence is 15 residues long. V was pared by 5 bases and J by 0 bases, with 13 bases between. CDR1 and CDR2 from the germline V gene are MNHEY and SVGAGI.

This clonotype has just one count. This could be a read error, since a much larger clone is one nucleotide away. The CDR3 DNA reads TGTGCCAGTAGTATAAGAGGGTCGGGCAATCAGCCCCAGCATTTT. Protein product: CASSIRGSGNQPQHF. V and J are TRBV19 and TRBJ1-5; D uncertain. In germline, CDR1 is LNHDA, CDR2 SQIVND (reference sequence). The ends were cut back, 2 bases at V and 2 bases at J, with 10 bases in the middle. The length of the CDR3 is 15 residues.

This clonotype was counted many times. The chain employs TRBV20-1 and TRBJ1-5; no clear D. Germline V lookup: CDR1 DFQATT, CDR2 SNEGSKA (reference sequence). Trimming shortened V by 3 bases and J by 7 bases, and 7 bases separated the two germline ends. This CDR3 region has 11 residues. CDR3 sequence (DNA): TGCAGTGCTAGGTATGAACAGCCCCAGCATTTT. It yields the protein CSARYEQPQHF.

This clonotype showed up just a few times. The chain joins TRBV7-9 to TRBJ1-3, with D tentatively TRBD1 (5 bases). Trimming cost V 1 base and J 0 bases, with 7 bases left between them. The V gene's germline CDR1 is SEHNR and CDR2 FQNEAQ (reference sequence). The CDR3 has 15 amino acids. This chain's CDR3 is CASSLGDHSGNTIYF. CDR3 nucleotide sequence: TGTGCCAGCAGCTTAGGGGACCACTCTGGAAACACCATATATTTT.

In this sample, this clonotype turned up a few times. The CDR3 loop is CASSLEVLPSTSYEQYF. In DNA form, the CDR3 reads TGTGCCAGCAGCTTAGAGGTACTCCCAAGTACTTCCTACGAGCAGTACTTC. V and J are TRBV7-6 and TRBJ2-7; D uncertain. Germline CDR1 SGHVS, CDR2 FNYEAQ. The CDR3 consists of 17 residues. V dropped 1 base and J dropped 1 base, with 17 bases sitting between them.

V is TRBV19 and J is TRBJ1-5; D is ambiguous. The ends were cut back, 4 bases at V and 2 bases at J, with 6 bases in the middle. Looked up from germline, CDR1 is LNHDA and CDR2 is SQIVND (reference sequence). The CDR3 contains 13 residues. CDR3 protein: CASSTLGNQPQHF. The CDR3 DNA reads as TGTGCCAGTAGTACCTTGGGCAATCAGCCCCAGCATTTT.

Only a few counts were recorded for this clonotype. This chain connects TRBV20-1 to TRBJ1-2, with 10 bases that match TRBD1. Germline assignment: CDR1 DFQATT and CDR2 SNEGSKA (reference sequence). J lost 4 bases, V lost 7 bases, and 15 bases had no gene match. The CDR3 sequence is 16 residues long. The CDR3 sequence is CSGTGTGATSRYGYTF. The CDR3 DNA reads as TGCAGTGGCACCGGGACAGGGGCTACGTCTCGCTATGGCTACACCTTC.

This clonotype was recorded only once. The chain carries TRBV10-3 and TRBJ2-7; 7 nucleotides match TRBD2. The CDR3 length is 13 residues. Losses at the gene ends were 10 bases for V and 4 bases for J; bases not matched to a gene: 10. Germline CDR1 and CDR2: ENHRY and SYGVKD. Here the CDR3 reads CATSAGDLYEQYF. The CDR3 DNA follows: TGTGCCACCTCCGCGGGGGACCTATACGAGCAGTACTTC.

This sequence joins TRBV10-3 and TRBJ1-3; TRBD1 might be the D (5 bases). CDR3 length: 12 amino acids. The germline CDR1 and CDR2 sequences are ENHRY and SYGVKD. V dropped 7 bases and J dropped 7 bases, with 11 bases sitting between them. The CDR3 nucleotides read TGTGCCATCAATTCCAGGGCGAACACCATATATTTT. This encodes CAINSRANTIYF.

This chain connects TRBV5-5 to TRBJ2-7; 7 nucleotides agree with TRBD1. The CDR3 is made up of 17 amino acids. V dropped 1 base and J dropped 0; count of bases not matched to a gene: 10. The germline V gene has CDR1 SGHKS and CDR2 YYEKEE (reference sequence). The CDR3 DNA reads TGTGCCAGCAGCTTGCCCCCGTTTGGACAGGTCTCCTACGAGCAGTACTTC. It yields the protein CASSLPPFGQVSYEQYF.

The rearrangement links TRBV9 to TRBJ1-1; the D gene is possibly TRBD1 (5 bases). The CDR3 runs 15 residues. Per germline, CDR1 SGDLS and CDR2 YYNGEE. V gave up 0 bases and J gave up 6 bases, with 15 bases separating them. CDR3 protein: CASSVDRGRGAEAFF. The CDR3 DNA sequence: TGTGCCAGCAGCGTAGATAGGGGAAGAGGCGCTGAAGCTTTCTTT.

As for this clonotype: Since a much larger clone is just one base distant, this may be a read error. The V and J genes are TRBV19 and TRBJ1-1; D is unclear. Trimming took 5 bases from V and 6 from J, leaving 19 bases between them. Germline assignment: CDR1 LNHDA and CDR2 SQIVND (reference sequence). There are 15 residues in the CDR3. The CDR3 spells CASSPLDGRYAEAFF. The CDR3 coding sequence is TGTGCCAGTAGTCCTCTGGACGGGCGATACGCTGAAGCTTTCTTT. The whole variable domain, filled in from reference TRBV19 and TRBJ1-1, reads DGGITQSPKYLFRKEGQNVTLSCEQNLNHDAMYWYRQDPGQGLRLIYYSQIVNDFQKGDIAEGYSVSREKKESFPLTVTSAQKNPTAFYLCASSPLDGRYAEAFFGQGTRLTVV.

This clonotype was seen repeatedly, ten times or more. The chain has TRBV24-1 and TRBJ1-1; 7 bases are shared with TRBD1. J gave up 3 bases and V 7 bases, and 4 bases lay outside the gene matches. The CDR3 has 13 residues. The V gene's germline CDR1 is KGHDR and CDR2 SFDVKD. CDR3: CATSPRGDTEAFF. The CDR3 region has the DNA TGTGCCACCAGCCCCAGGGGGGACACTGAAGCTTTCTTT.

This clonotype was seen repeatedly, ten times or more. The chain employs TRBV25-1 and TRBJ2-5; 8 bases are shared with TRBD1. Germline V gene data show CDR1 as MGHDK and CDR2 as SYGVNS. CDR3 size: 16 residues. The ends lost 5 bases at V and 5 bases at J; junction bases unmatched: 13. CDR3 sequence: CASSSSLRGRRETQYF. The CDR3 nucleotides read TGTGCCAGCAGTTCCTCTCTCAGGGGGCGCAGGGAGACCCAGTACTTC.

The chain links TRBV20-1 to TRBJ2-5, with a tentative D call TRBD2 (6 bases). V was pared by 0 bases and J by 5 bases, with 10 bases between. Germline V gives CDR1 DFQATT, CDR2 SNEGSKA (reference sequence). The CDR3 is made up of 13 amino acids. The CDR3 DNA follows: TGCAGTGCTAGAGAGACTAGATTGGAGACCCAGTACTTC. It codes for CSARETRLETQYF.

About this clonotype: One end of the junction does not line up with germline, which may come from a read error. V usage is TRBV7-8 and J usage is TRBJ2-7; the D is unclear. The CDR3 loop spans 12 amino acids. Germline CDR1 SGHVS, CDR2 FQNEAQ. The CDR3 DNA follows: TGTGACAGCAGCCGGCAAACCTACGAGCAGTACTTC. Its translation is CDSSRQTYEQYF.

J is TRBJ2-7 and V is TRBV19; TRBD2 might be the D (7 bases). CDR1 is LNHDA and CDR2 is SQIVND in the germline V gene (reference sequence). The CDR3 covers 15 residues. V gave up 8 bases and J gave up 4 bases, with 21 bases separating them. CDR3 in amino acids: CASRWSGGGSYEQYF. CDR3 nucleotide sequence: TGTGCCAGTCGCTGGTCTGGCGGGGGCTCGTACGAGCAGTACTTC.